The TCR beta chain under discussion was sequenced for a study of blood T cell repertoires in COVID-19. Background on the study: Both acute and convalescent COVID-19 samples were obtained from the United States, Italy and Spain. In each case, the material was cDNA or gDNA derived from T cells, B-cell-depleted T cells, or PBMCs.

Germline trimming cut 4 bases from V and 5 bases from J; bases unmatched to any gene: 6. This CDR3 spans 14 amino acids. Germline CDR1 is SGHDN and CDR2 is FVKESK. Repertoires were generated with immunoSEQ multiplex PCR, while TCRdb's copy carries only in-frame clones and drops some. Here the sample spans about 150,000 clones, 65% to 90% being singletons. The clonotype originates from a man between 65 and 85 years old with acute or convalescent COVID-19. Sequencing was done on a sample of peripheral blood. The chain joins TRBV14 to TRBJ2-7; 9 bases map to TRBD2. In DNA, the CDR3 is TGTGCCAGCAGCCTTGAGCGGGAGGCAGACGAGCAGTACTTC. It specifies CASSLEREADEQYF.